A single sample is the source of the 15 T cell receptor beta chains below, sequenced in a study of T cells in narcolepsy (dated by TCRdb to 2016 to 2019). The method behind the library was the immunoSEQ multiplex PCR assay. This is the immuneACCESS table as TCRdb keeps it, with only in-frame sequences that have V and J called. A part of the clones is gone; compared with another copy, unresolved V genes explain less than half, and the rest is unexplained. The sample yields tens of thousands of clones; 88% were counted once. The ten largest make up approximately 1.3% of the sample. The sample comprised CD45RA- memory CD4+ T cells from PBMCs. The intended sense of this specimen's cell subset or site label: memory T cells sorted ex vivo from peripheral blood. The receptor set was obtained from a human donor with narcolepsy.

The chain recombines TRBV7-8 with TRBJ1-2, with TRBD1 as a possible D gene (5 bases). Per germline, CDR1 SGHVS and CDR2 FQNEAQ. V lost 1 base to trimming and J lost 6 bases, with 18 bases between them. This CDR3 is 16 amino acids long. CDR3 sequence reads: CASSLVLTGAKDGYTF. The CDR3, as DNA: TGTGCCAGCAGCTTAGTGTTAACCGGGGCAAAGGATGGCTACACCTTC.

The chain uses TRBV6-1 and TRBJ2-1, with D possibly being TRBD1 (6 bases). The CDR3 covers 12 residues. Looked up from germline, CDR1 is MNHNS and CDR2 is SASEGT. The V and J ends lost 6 bases and 4 bases respectively, with 7 bases between them. CDR3 sequence: CASRDRYNEQFF. The CDR3 nucleotides read TGTGCCAGCAGGGACAGATACAATGAGCAGTTCTTC.

CDR3 in DNA: TGTGCCAGTAGTAGGGGGGTCGGGAATGAAAAACTGTTTTTT. It yields the protein CASSRGVGNEKLFF. The chain recombines TRBV19 with TRBJ1-4, with D tentatively TRBD1 (5 bases). The CDR3 spans 14 residues. Trimming cost V 4 bases and J 5 bases, with 11 bases left between them. The germline V gene encodes CDR1 LNHDA and CDR2 SQIVND (reference sequence).

In regard to this clone: At one end, the junction sequence differs from germline, possibly due to a read error. The gene calls are TRBV7-7 and TRBJ2-3, with 12 bases identical to TRBD2. The CDR3 contains 15 residues. Germline CDR1 is SSHAT and CDR2 is FNYEAQ (reference sequence). The CDR3 DNA is TGTGCTAGCAGCCGGACTAGCGGGGTCACAGATACGCAGTATTTT. Translating gives CASSRTSGVTDTQYF.

V gene TRBV2 combines with J gene TRBJ1-1; maybe TRBD1 (6 bases). The V gene's germline CDR1 is SNHLY and CDR2 FYNNEI. Between the trimmed V and J ends, which lost 4 bases and 5 bases, there was a span of 11 bases. CDR3 length: 13 residues. CDR3 nucleotide sequence: TGTGCCAGCAGTGTGGGGCAGGGGACTGAAGCTTTCTTT. It codes for CASSVGQGTEAFF.

The V and J genes are TRBV2 and TRBJ1-2, with 10 bases identical to TRBD1. The germline V gene encodes CDR1 SNHLY and CDR2 FYNNEI. J was trimmed by 14 bases and V by 6 bases; bases with no gene match: 9. The CDR3 spans 12 residues. The CDR3 here is CASRAGDRGGTF. The CDR3 DNA is TGTGCCAGCAGGGCCGGGGACAGGGGAGGGACCTTC. The entire variable domain, with the rest obtained from reference TRBV2 and TRBJ1-2, is as follows: EPEVTQTPSHQVTQMGQEVILRCVPISNHLYFYWYRQILGQKVEFLVSFYNNEISEKSEIFDDQFSVERPDGSNFTLKIRSTKLEDSAMYFCASRAGDRGGTFGSGTRLTVV.

The chain recombines TRBV5-6 with TRBJ2-3; 11 bases line up with TRBD2. The junction had 10 bases not matched to a gene; V was cut back by 2 bases and J by 2 bases. The CDR3 length is 18 residues. CDR1 is SGHDT and CDR2 is YYEEEE in the germline V gene. The CDR3 here is CASSLLRLAGSPTDTQYF. The CDR3 DNA sequence: TGTGCCAGCAGCTTACTTCGACTAGCGGGGAGCCCCACAGATACGCAGTATTTT. The entire variable domain, with the rest obtained from reference TRBV5-6 and TRBJ2-3, is as follows: DAGVTQSPTHLIKTRGQQVTLRCSPKSGHDTVSWYQQALGQGPQFIFQYYEEEERQRGNFPDRFSGHQFPNYSSELNVNALLLGDSALYLCASSLLRLAGSPTDTQYFGPGTRLTVL.

This clone was found once. V usage is TRBV7-8 and J usage is TRBJ1-1; D is ambiguous. Germline values: CDR1 SGHVS, CDR2 FQNEAQ. The CDR3 runs to 17 residues. V was pared by 1 base and J by 1 base, with 16 bases between. CDR3: CASSLVTYGLANTEAFF. DNA of the CDR3: TGTGCCAGCAGCTTAGTTACGTACGGTCTCGCGAACACTGAAGCTTTCTTT.

V and J are TRBV19 and TRBJ1-2; D ambiguous. Germline CDR1 and CDR2: LNHDA and SQIVND (reference sequence). This CDR3 is built from 15 residues. Trimming removed 3 bases at V and 6 bases at J, with 17 bases between. CDR3 amino acids: CASSMKARGSDGYTF. DNA for the CDR3: TGTGCCAGTAGTATGAAGGCGCGGGGTTCGGATGGCTACACCTTC.

J is TRBJ2-5 and V is TRBV10-3; D is possibly TRBD2 (6 bases). Germline CDR1 ENHRY, CDR2 SYGVKD. The CDR3 length is 14 residues. Trimming left V 3 bases short and J 5 bases short, with 13 bases between. This CDR3 is CAISDGGALETQYF. Here the CDR3 DNA reads TGTGCCATCAGTGACGGCGGGGCTCTGGAGACCCAGTACTTC.

This chain links TRBV5-5 with TRBJ1-2; no firm D call. CDR3 length: 14 amino acids. V was cut by 1 base and J by 3 bases, with 10 bases left in between. CDR1 and CDR2 (germline): SGHKS, YYEKEE (reference sequence). CDR3: CASSLSPSDYGYTF. The CDR3 nucleotides read TGTGCCAGCAGCTTGTCCCCGAGCGACTATGGCTACACCTTC.

The count of this clone is one. The gene calls are TRBV27 and TRBJ1-6; 8 nucleotides match TRBD1. V dropped 3 bases and J dropped 6; count of bases not matched to a gene: 7. The CDR3 runs to 16 residues. The germline gives CDR1 MNHEY, CDR2 SMNVEV (reference sequence). CDR3 DNA: TGTGCCAGCAGTTTCCGGCAGGACAGGGTTAATTCACCCCTCCACTTT. Translation: CASSFRQDRVNSPLHF.

This chain uses TRBV5-6 with TRBJ2-5; 7 bases align to TRBD2. After removal of 4 bases from V and 5 bases from J, the junction contained 11 bases not matched to a gene. CDR1 is SGHDT and CDR2 is YYEEEE in the germline V gene. This CDR3 contains 15 residues. The CDR3: CASSAPWTRGETQYF. The CDR3 DNA reads TGTGCCAGCAGCGCTCCGTGGACTAGGGGTGAGACCCAGTACTTC. Full variable domain (missing parts from reference TRBV5-6 and TRBJ2-5): DAGVTQSPTHLIKTRGQQVTLRCSPKSGHDTVSWYQQALGQGPQFIFQYYEEEERQRGNFPDRFSGHQFPNYSSELNVNALLLGDSALYLCASSAPWTRGETQYFGPGTRLLVL.

This clone was recorded only once. The V gene is TRBV11-2, the J gene TRBJ1-3; D is unclear. Germline V gene lookup returns CDR1 SGHAT and CDR2 FQNNGV. This CDR3 region has 12 residues. Trimming cost V 2 bases and J 3 bases, with 2 bases left between them. CDR3 coding DNA: TGTGCCAGCAGCTTAAGTGGAAACACCATATATTTT. Its translation is CASSLSGNTIYF.

V is TRBV27 and J is TRBJ2-6; 9 bases agree with TRBD1. The germline CDR1 and CDR2 sequences are MNHEY and SMNVEV (reference sequence). The CDR3 spans 18 residues. The junction had 10 bases not matched to a gene; V was cut back by 5 bases and J by 2 bases. CDR3 sequence (DNA): TGTGCCAGCAGTCGCGGACAGGGGATAAGACCTGGGGCCAACGTCCTGACTTTC. The encoded protein is CASSRGQGIRPGANVLTF. Variable domain in full (rest from reference TRBV27 and TRBJ2-6): EAQVTQNPRYLITVTGKKLTVTCSQNMNHEYMSWYRQDPGLGLRQIYYSMNVEVTDKGDVPEGYKVSRKEKRNFPLILESPSPNQTSLYFCASSRGQGIRPGANVLTFGAGSRLTVL.